The rows below give T cell receptor beta chains drawn from one sample of a study of post-analysis software for immune sequencing data. A single record per CDR3 protein comes from TCRdb applying MiXCR to the PCR reads. The data contain more than 500,000 distinct CDR3 sequences, around 31% of them singletons. Source material: blood. Every receptor here comes from a girl under 18 with multiple sclerosis. The CDR3 runs from the conserved cysteine through the conserved F or W. Each record gives: clone size, CDR3 length, V gene, J gene, CDR3 protein. Clone sizes are given selectively: once, few, many, or a class where the clone is expanded.

clone_size: few
cdr3_length: 11
v_call: TRBV6-5
j_call: TRBJ1-5
cdr3_aa: CASTRGHLQHF

clone_size: few
cdr3_length: 16
v_call: TRBV6-1
j_call: TRBJ1-5
cdr3_aa: CASSELTARNNQPQHF

clone_size: many
cdr3_length: 16
v_call: TRBV9
j_call: TRBJ2-1
cdr3_aa: CASSVGRSGSYNEQFF

clone_size: few
cdr3_length: 16
v_call: TRBV7-9
j_call: TRBJ2-5
cdr3_aa: CASSKGLQGAHETQYF

clone_size: many
cdr3_length: 13
v_call: TRBV5-1
j_call: TRBJ2-7
cdr3_aa: CASSLAIAYEQYF

clone_size: many
cdr3_length: 13
v_call: TRBV29-1
j_call: TRBJ2-1
cdr3_aa: CSGEDWEDNEQFF

clone_size: -
cdr3_length: 15
v_call: TRBV20-1
j_call: TRBJ2-1
cdr3_aa: CSARPLAGAYNEQFF

clone_size: -
cdr3_length: 13
v_call: TRBV5-1
j_call: TRBJ2-5
cdr3_aa: CASRLNREETQYF

clone_size: -
cdr3_length: 14
v_call: TRBV18
j_call: TRBJ1-5
cdr3_aa: CASSPGAVDQPQHF

clone_size: -
cdr3_length: 15
v_call: TRBV9
j_call: TRBJ2-3
cdr3_aa: CASSANVGYTDTQYF

clone_size: few
cdr3_length: 13
v_call: TRBV6-2/TRBV6-3
j_call: TRBJ1-1
cdr3_aa: CASSPQGRTEAFF

clone_size: few
cdr3_length: 14
v_call: TRBV20-1
j_call: TRBJ1-4
cdr3_aa: CSARNRDRDEKLFF

clone_size: -
cdr3_length: 15
v_call: TRBV29-1
j_call: TRBJ2-3
cdr3_aa: CSGLAGDTSTDTQYF

clone_size: -
cdr3_length: 16
v_call: TRBV29-1
j_call: TRBJ1-2
cdr3_aa: CSVTVLYREINYGYTF